The sequence of this T cell receptor (beta chain) was determined in a study of T cell repertoires in cytomegalovirus infection. On the study more broadly: Use of recently identified HLA-C-restricted and well-studied HLA-B-restricted CMV epitopes was part of the study. Public TCR beta signature analysis indicated the presence of both CMV infection and matching HLA type.

TCRdb re-called the reads with MiXCR, one entry per CDR3 protein. The table lists about 570,000 distinct CDR3 sequences, 40% of them singletons. Germline CDR1 reads MNHNS; CDR2 reads SASEGT. Trimming stripped 5 bases from V and 6 bases from J, with 12 bases between. The CDR3 extends over 13 amino acids. Notes on this clonotype: The antigen is undetermined.

This TCR was recovered from a human donor in good health (CMV status not recorded). Some clones in this sample may be carry-over from other donors' samples. The source was cultured PBMCs, collected from culture after CMV antigen stimulation. This sequence joins TRBV6-1 and TRBJ2-3; the D is unclear. This CDR3 is CASSPIERDTQYF. In DNA, the CDR3 is TGTGCCAGCAGTCCCATCGAGAGGGATACGCAGTATTTT.